What follows are 31 T cell receptor beta chains derived from one specimen sequenced in a study of blood T cell repertoires in COVID-19. TCRdb's table, derived via immunoSEQ multiplex PCR, lists solely in-frame clones and lacks some. The table lists under 250,000 clones, roughly 89% of them singletons. Sequenced input: peripheral blood. Every receptor here comes from a woman in her forties who had recovered from COVID-19.

V usage is TRBV7-2 and J usage is TRBJ1-2; 7 nucleotides line up with TRBD1. CDR3 length equals 16 residues. V lost 1 base to trimming and J lost 3 bases; unmatched junction nucleotides: 8. The germline gives CDR1 SGHTA, CDR2 FQGNSA. CDR3 nucleotides: TGTGCCAGCAGCTTAGACCCGACAGGGCGAGACTATGGCTACACCTTC. This sequence encodes CASSLDPTGRDYGYTF.

V gene TRBV25-1 combines with J gene TRBJ1-1; tentative D call: TRBD1 (6 bases). Germline CDR1 and CDR2: MGHDK and SYGVNS. Trimming cost V 5 bases and J 2 bases, with 12 bases left between them. CDR3 length: 14 amino acids. CDR3 coding DNA: TGTGCCAGCAGTCTGGGAGGGGGAAACACTGAAGCTTTCTTT. Residues: CASSLGGGNTEAFF.

With regard to this clone: The sample carries other DNA sequences with the same CDR3. The chain is built from TRBV6-1 and TRBJ1-1, with D perhaps TRBD1 (5 bases). The ends were cut back, 2 bases at V and 2 bases at J, with 6 bases in the middle. The CDR3 runs 13 residues. Looked up from germline, CDR1 is MNHNS and CDR2 is SASEGT. CDR3 protein: CASSERGNTEAFF. The CDR3 bases are TGTGCCAGCAGTGAAAGGGGCAACACTGAAGCTTTCTTT.

The sample holds one count of this clone. The chain couples TRBV30 to TRBJ1-4, with D possibly matching TRBD1 (5 bases). The CDR3 covers 15 residues. Trimming shortened V by 3 bases and J by 0 bases, and 11 bases separated the two germline ends. Looked up from germline, CDR1 is GTSNPN and CDR2 is SVGIG (reference sequence). The CDR3 is CAWRVGLSTNEKLFF. The CDR3 DNA follows: TGTGCCTGGAGGGTGGGACTCTCAACTAATGAAAAACTGTTTTTT.

V is TRBV7-8 and J is TRBJ2-3, with TRBD1 as a possible D gene (6 bases). With 1 base removed from V and 5 bases from J, the gap between germline ends came to 16 bases. The CDR3 has 16 residues. CDR1 SGHVS and CDR2 FQNEAQ come from the germline V gene. The CDR3 protein is CASSLDGAGAVDTQYF. The CDR3, as DNA: TGTGCCAGCAGCTTAGATGGCGCAGGGGCCGTAGATACGCAGTATTTT.

The rearrangement links TRBV5-4 to TRBJ1-2; D is perhaps TRBD1 (5 bases). Trimming took 2 bases from V and 4 from J, leaving 15 bases between them. This CDR3 is built from 15 residues. Germline V gene lookup returns CDR1 SGHNT and CDR2 YYREEE (reference sequence). CDR3 in DNA: TGTGCCAGCAGCTTCGACCGACGGGGGAGCTATGGCTACACCTTC. Its protein product is CASSFDRRGSYGYTF.

This chain connects TRBV6-6 to TRBJ2-3, with a possible D match to TRBD2 (5 bases). CDR3 size: 14 residues. CDR1 MNHNY and CDR2 SVGAGI come from the germline V gene (reference sequence). V lost 2 bases and J lost 6, with 12 bases in between. CDR3 residues: CASSYGRLADTQYF. CDR3 coding DNA: TGTGCCAGCAGTTACGGACGATTAGCGGATACGCAGTATTTT.

The rearrangement joins TRBV6-5 to TRBJ1-2, with D possibly being TRBD1 (5 bases). Trimming removed 5 bases at V and 3 bases at J, with 13 bases between. Per germline, CDR1 MNHEY and CDR2 SVGAGI. This CDR3 has 14 amino acids. The CDR3 DNA reads TGTGCCAGCAGTATCAGGGTTTCGGACTATGGCTACACCTTC. It codes for CASSIRVSDYGYTF.

V gene TRBV2 combines with J gene TRBJ1-2, with a tentative D call TRBD1 (5 bases). Deletions cut 6 bases from V and 3 bases from J, with 8 bases between. Germline V gene data show CDR1 as SNHLY and CDR2 as FYNNEI. There are 12 residues in the CDR3. The CDR3 DNA follows: TGTGCCAGCAGACAGGATTACTATGGCTACACCTTC. Protein: CASRQDYYGYTF.

This chain links TRBV20-1 with TRBJ1-2; D is perhaps TRBD1 (6 bases). This CDR3 contains 11 residues. The V gene's germline CDR1 is DFQATT and CDR2 SNEGSKA (reference sequence). Trimming cost V 3 bases and J 8 bases, with 10 bases left between them. The chain's CDR3 is CSARGGGGYTF. CDR3 bases: TGCAGTGCTAGGGGAGGGGGAGGCTACACCTTC.

The V and J genes are TRBV24-1 and TRBJ1-2; 10 bases line up with TRBD1. J gave up 7 bases and V 9 bases, and 10 bases lay outside the gene matches. The germline gives CDR1 KGHDR, CDR2 SFDVKD. There are 14 residues in the CDR3. The DNA for the CDR3 is TGTGCCACCGAGAACCGGGACAGGGGAGGTGGCTACACCTTC. It translates to CATENRDRGGGYTF.

This chain uses TRBV28 with TRBJ1-2; TRBD1 matches at 7 bases. The CDR3 runs to 13 residues. Trimming at V came to 8 bases and at J to 6 bases, leaving 9 bases not matched to a gene. Germline assignment: CDR1 MDHEN and CDR2 SYDVKM. The CDR3 sequence: CASRPTGMDGYTF. CDR3 sequence (DNA): TGTGCCAGCCGGCCGACAGGGATGGATGGCTACACCTTC.

In this sample, this clone turned up many times. V usage is TRBV18 and J usage is TRBJ2-7, with 9 bases matching TRBD2. The length of the CDR3 is 17 residues. With 0 bases clipped from V and 0 bases from J, the junction kept 6 bases outside the gene matches. CDR1 KGHSH and CDR2 LQKENI come from the germline V gene. The CDR3 region has the DNA TGTGCCAGCTCACCACCGAAGGGCGGGGGGGACTCCTACGAGCAGTACTTC. Amino acid sequence: CASSPPKGGGDSYEQYF.

The chain employs TRBV3-1 (or the pseudogene TRBV3-2) and TRBJ1-6, with TRBD1 as a possible D gene (5 bases). With 4 bases removed from V and 7 bases from J, the gap between germline ends came to 14 bases. Germline V lookup: CDR1 LGHDT, CDR2 YNNKEL (reference sequence). The CDR3 extends over 15 amino acids. The chain's CDR3 is CASSPGTYVNSPLHF. The CDR3 nucleotides are TGTGCCAGCAGCCCGGGGACTTACGTGAATTCACCCCTCCACTTT.

This chain joins TRBV21-1 and TRBJ2-2; TRBD1, the D gene given by the table, was not confirmed from the DNA. TRBV21-1 is a listed pseudogene. This CDR3 region has 16 residues. CDR3 DNA: TGTGCCAGCAGACGGGGACAGGGTAGAGGTACCGGGGAGCTGTTTTTT. Translated, it gives CASRRGQGRGTGELFF.

This chain uses TRBV28 with TRBJ2-7, with D possibly TRBD2 on 5 matching bases. Trimming cost V 1 base and J 4 bases, with 14 bases left between them. CDR3 size: 15 residues. The germline CDR1 and CDR2 sequences are MDHEN and SYDVKM. The CDR3 sequence: CASSLSPMGGYEQYF. CDR3 nucleotides: TGTGCCAGCAGTTTATCCCCAATGGGCGGGTACGAGCAGTACTTC.

This clone showed up just a few times. The chain has TRBV6-6 and TRBJ2-5, with 11 bases identical to TRBD1. Germline trimming cut 2 bases from V and 4 bases from J; bases unmatched to any gene: 6. This CDR3 is 16 amino acids long. The germline V gene has CDR1 MNHNY and CDR2 SVGAGI (reference sequence). As DNA, the CDR3 is TGTGCCAGCAGTTACGAATCCGGGACAGGGGGAGAGACCCAGTACTTC. Its translation: CASSYESGTGGETQYF.

The V and J genes are TRBV6-5 and TRBJ1-1; 7 bases align to TRBD1. CDR1 MNHEY and CDR2 SVGAGI come from the germline V gene. The J segment lost 8 bases and the V segment lost 5 bases, leaving 8 bases of the junction unmatched. This CDR3 is 13 amino acids long. The CDR3 reads CASSLYRGAEAFF. In DNA, the CDR3 is TGTGCCAGCAGTCTCTACAGGGGAGCCGAAGCTTTCTTT.

Of note for this clone: The same CDR3 is also encoded by other DNA sequences in this sample. V gene TRBV15 combines with J gene TRBJ2-7; the D is unclear. This CDR3 contains 13 residues. V lost 0 bases and J 3 bases, leaving 6 bases between the germline ends. Germline V CDR1 and CDR2: LNHNV, YYDKDF (reference sequence). As DNA, the CDR3 is TGTGCCACCAGCAGAGACCGCGGCTACGAGCAGTACTTC. Translated, it gives CATSRDRGYEQYF.

The V call is TRBV7-2, the J call TRBJ2-4; 9 bases fit TRBD2. The trim removed 4 bases at V and 6 bases at J, leaving 7 bases unmatched. The germline CDR1 and CDR2 sequences are SGHTA and FQGNSA. This CDR3 spans 15 amino acids. The CDR3 protein is CASSSPGSGGNIQYF. DNA for the CDR3: TGTGCCAGCAGCTCCCCGGGTAGCGGGGGAAACATTCAGTACTTC.

This clone was seen ten or more times. This chain uses TRBV6-5 with TRBJ1-2; TRBD1 matches 7 bases. The CDR3 spans 14 residues. The trim removed 6 bases at V and 4 bases at J, leaving 8 bases unmatched. In germline, CDR1 is MNHEY, CDR2 SVGAGI. Written as DNA, the CDR3 is TGTGCCAGCAGAGGGACAGCTGGGGCCTATGGCTACACCTTC. Translation gives CASRGTAGAYGYTF.

This clone showed up just once. The chain recombines TRBV9 with TRBJ2-1; D perhaps matches TRBD2 (7 bases). In germline, CDR1 is SGDLS, CDR2 YYNGEE. Trimming shortened V by 2 bases and J by 4 bases, and 16 bases separated the two germline ends. CDR3 length: 16 residues. This CDR3 reads CASSVLPRGGYNEQFF. CDR3 in DNA: TGTGCCAGCAGCGTTCTCCCGAGGGGGGGTTACAATGAGCAGTTCTTC.

The V and J genes are TRBV19 and TRBJ2-1; 16 nucleotides match TRBD2. The CDR3 spans 21 residues. Germline values: CDR1 LNHDA, CDR2 SQIVND (reference sequence). The V segment lost 3 bases and the J segment 7 bases; nucleotides outside the gene matches: 18. The CDR3 spells CASSISIGQGTSGGGQNEQFF. The CDR3 DNA follows: TGTGCCAGTAGTATCTCTATCGGACAGGGGACTAGCGGGGGGGGTCAGAATGAGCAGTTCTTC.

The chain links TRBV5-6 to TRBJ1-6; D might be TRBD1 (5 bases). The CDR3 is made up of 17 amino acids. V gave up 4 bases and J gave up 0 bases, with 14 bases separating them. Germline V CDR1 and CDR2: SGHDT, YYEEEE. CDR3 sequence: CASSTGPLSSYNSPLHF. The CDR3 DNA is TGTGCCAGCAGCACAGGACCGCTAAGCTCCTATAATTCACCCCTCCACTTT.

This clone was detected only once. The chain couples TRBV5-1 to TRBJ1-4; D unclear. Trimming removed 1 base from V and 0 bases from J, with 10 bases in between. The CDR3 covers 16 residues. Germline CDR1 is SGHRS and CDR2 is YFSETQ. Here the CDR3 DNA reads TGCGCCAGCAGCTTGTCGGGGTACACAACTAATGAAAAACTGTTTTTT. Its protein is CASSLSGYTTNEKLFF.

The chain uses TRBV5-6 and TRBJ2-7; D is possibly TRBD1 (6 bases). Germline V CDR1 and CDR2: SGHDT, YYEEEE. Trimming shortened V by 3 bases and J by 5 bases, and 12 bases separated the two germline ends. The CDR3 has 13 residues. CDR3 protein: CASSSQGIHEQYF. CDR3 nucleotides: TGTGCCAGCAGCTCTCAGGGGATCCACGAGCAGTACTTC.

This clone appeared once. The rearrangement uses TRBV28 and TRBJ1-2; D is uncertain. V was trimmed by 3 bases and J by 5 bases, leaving 10 bases between them. CDR1 and CDR2 from the germline V gene are MDHEN and SYDVKM. The CDR3 contains 13 residues. This CDR3 is CASSLVTEYGYTF. The DNA of the CDR3 is TGTGCCAGCAGTTTGGTAACAGAATATGGCTACACCTTC.

Only one count was recorded for this clone. The chain carries TRBV12-3 or TRBV12-4 and TRBJ2-3; D not certain. The CDR3 is made up of 13 amino acids. Trimming removed 3 bases from V and 4 bases from J, with 8 bases in between. In DNA, the CDR3 is TGTGCCAGCAGTTTCACTGAAGCAGATACGCAGTATTTT. Translating it yields CASSFTEADTQYF.

In its sample, this clone was seen once. The chain has TRBV5-5 and TRBJ1-1, with 7 positions matching TRBD1. Germline assignment: CDR1 SGHKS and CDR2 YYEKEE (reference sequence). The CDR3 is 13 amino acids. V lost 4 bases, J lost 6 bases, and 6 bases stayed unmatched. CDR3 in amino acids: CASSDRVMSEAFF. In DNA form, the CDR3 reads TGTGCCAGCAGCGACAGGGTGATGTCTGAAGCTTTCTTT. Variable domain in full (rest from reference TRBV5-5 and TRBJ1-1): DAGVTQSPTHLIKTRGQQVTLRCSPISGHKSVSWYQQVLGQGPQFIFQYYEKEERGRGNFPDRFSARQFPNYSSELNVNALLLGDSALYLCASSDRVMSEAFFGQGTRLTVV.

The chain has TRBV12-3 or TRBV12-4 and TRBJ1-2; D is undetermined. V gave up 2 bases and J gave up 7 bases, with 5 bases separating them. This CDR3 spans 11 amino acids. Written as DNA, the CDR3 is TGTGCCAGCAGTTTAAGCGCTGGCTACACCTTC. Protein: CASSLSAGYTF.

This clone occurred once. The V and J genes are TRBV5-1 and TRBJ2-5, with TRBD2 matching over 9 bases. With V trimmed by 0 bases and J by 5 bases, 8 bases remained unmatched. Germline assignment: CDR1 SGHRS and CDR2 YFSETQ. There are 16 residues in the CDR3. The CDR3 DNA is TGCGCCAGCAGCTTGGCGGGGACTAGCTGGGACGAGACCCAGTACTTC. Protein: CASSLAGTSWDETQYF.